This is a list of T cell receptor beta chains from one sample in a study of PD-1 blockade in classical Hodgkin lymphoma. TCRdb's copy holds only in-frame clones and misses some; the assay was immunoSEQ multiplex PCR. This table has some 11,000 clones, about 74% appearing once. This specimen consisted of CD4+ T cells from blood, obtained before the fourth cycle of nivolumab. The receptor set was obtained from a human donor with classical Hodgkin lymphoma. The CDR3 runs from the conserved cysteine through the conserved F or W.

v_call,cdr3_length,cdr3_aa
TRBV6-6,14,CASSQGGSTDTQYF
TRBV27,14,CASSSNRNSYEQYF
TRBV10-3,15,CAISGTGSSGNTIYF
TRBV5-1,14,CASSLRGARTEAFF
TRBV6-6,14,CASSDREINQPQHF
TRBV27,16,CASRPDYYASYNEQFF
TRBV6-6,13,CASSSGTGGEQYF
TRBV2,13,CASSENGGMKAFF
TRBV28,14,CASSLRGLRAEAFF
TRBV9,16,CASSVGDRGMEETQYF
TRBV5-1,14,CASSLTGSNTEAFF
TRBV27,12,CASSLYNSPLHF
TRBV28,13,CASHRTGTYEQYF
TRBV7-9,14,CASSLNRQNTEAFF
TRBV6-1,17,CASSEGSSGRLTNEQYF
TRBV7-9,14,CASSLDGQQYEQYF
TRBV6-6,14,CASSYQSLAYEQYF
TRBV5-1,13,CASSPGPRGTQYF
TRBV5-1,15,CASSPGGHANTEAFF
TRBV14,14,CASSQEARGSPLHF
TRBV18,14,CASSPPETGETQYF
TRBV21-1,15,CASKDGVRTNEKLFF
TRBV20-1,11,CSGNPNYGYTF
TRBV30,13,CAWSVQGLTEAFF
TRBV18,17,CASSPPGASKGYNEQFF
TRBV28,17,CASSLGGYGGRANEQFF
TRBV25-1,16,CASSPGLAGVKNIQYF
TRBV28,16,CASSWGEPLKRAEQYF
TRBV9,15,CASSVAGDSSYEQYF
TRBV28,15,CASSLAGRGNQPQHF
TRBV21-1,12,CASSKGEQPQHF
TRBV29-1,14,CSVDGLDTYNEQFF
TRBV19,16,CASSSRGGAGLSPLHF
TRBV2,11,CASSEVAEQYF
TRBV4-1,14,CASSQDLGEDEQFF
TRBV28,16,CASSSISRGSNQPQHF
TRBV5-1,11,CASGSNYGYTF
TRBV19,15,CASLIFQGAADIQYF
TRBV11-1,15,CASSLRGHNPYEQYF
TRBV20-1,11,CSARDFVTQYF
TRBV25-1,16,CASSELLMQGNTEAFF
TRBV6-1,14,CASSVTHFNEKLFF
TRBV6-6,15,CASRSLGLDNEKLFF
TRBV2,15,CASNFRRGRQYEQYF
TRBV6-5,14,CASILRGGSDTQYF
TRBV4-1,17,CASSQEGLPANGNTIYF
TRBV19,16,CASSIGAGDMNTEAFF
TRBV2,16,CASTGTSGRWGETQYF
TRBV2,14,CASILGTVNTEAFF
TRBV7-8,16,CASSSMGYGVSYEQYF
TRBV27,15,CASSFRPQLSYEQYF
TRBV18,18,CASSRTSGNLGGTDTQYF
TRBV19,18,CASSIGADLYSGANVLTF
TRBV6-5,12,CASSTPPNTIYF